The 18 T cell receptor beta chains listed next were all sequenced from one sample in a study of cytomegalovirus exposure and HLA in healthy donors. The study ran its PCR with 60 Vbeta and 13 Jbeta primers. Generated by immunoSEQ multiplex PCR, the TCRdb table keeps only in-frame clones and is missing some. The table shows about 98,000 clones, with under 75% occurring only once. Sequenced: PBMCs. These receptors were taken from a man in his fifties or sixties in good health and CMV-seronegative.

This chain joins TRBV6-5 and TRBJ1-5, with D maybe TRBD1 (5 bases). V was cut by 0 bases and J by 7 bases, with 13 bases left in between. Germline V gene data show CDR1 as MNHEY and CDR2 as SVGAGI. The CDR3 spans 15 residues. The CDR3 DNA reads as TGTGCCAGCAGTTACTCAGGGTCAGGGAACCAGCCCCAGCATTTT. Its translation is CASSYSGSGNQPQHF.

This clone was observed a single time. The same CDR3 can be traced to other DNA sequences in this sample. This chain joins TRBV5-1 and TRBJ2-3; maybe TRBD1 (6 bases). V was cut by 0 bases and J by 6 bases, with 20 bases left in between. Germline CDR1 is SGHRS and CDR2 is YFSETQ. The CDR3 is 17 residues long. This CDR3 reads CASSLDNRAGRLDTQYF. The CDR3 DNA reads TGCGCCAGCAGCTTGGACAACAGGGCTGGACGGCTGGATACGCAGTATTTT.

The chain couples TRBV6-5 to TRBJ1-2; no clear D gene. The V gene lost 2 bases and the J gene lost 2 bases, with 12 bases spanning the gap. In germline, CDR1 is MNHEY, CDR2 SVGAGI. CDR3 length equals 15 residues. CDR3 nucleotides: TGTGCCAGCAGTTACGGAGGGCCAGAGAACTATGGCTACACCTTC. The encoded protein is CASSYGGPENYGYTF.

The J gene is TRBJ2-3, the V gene TRBV7-6; TRBD2 matches at 10 bases. The CDR3 sequence is 14 residues long. Germline CDR1 is SGHVS and CDR2 is FNYEAQ. Losses at the gene ends were 7 bases for V and 6 bases for J; bases not matched to a gene: 7. CDR3 amino acids: CASMTAGGPDTQYF. CDR3 DNA: TGTGCCAGCATGACAGCGGGAGGGCCGGATACGCAGTATTTT.

The chain recombines TRBV15 with TRBJ2-1; 9 nucleotides line up with TRBD1. Trimming cost V 4 bases and J 6 bases; bases outside gene matches: 4. The CDR3 length is 14 residues. Germline V gene data show CDR1 as LNHNV and CDR2 as YYDKDF (reference sequence). In DNA, the CDR3 is TGTGCCACCAGCACCAGGACAGGGGTCAATGAGCAGTTCTTC. Protein product: CATSTRTGVNEQFF.

This clone was found once. The chain employs TRBV21-1 and TRBJ1-2; TRBD1, the table's D call, lacks a check against the DNA. TRBV21-1 is flagged as a pseudogene. This CDR3 comprises 16 residues. This CDR3 is CASSKVPLDREYGYTF. In DNA, the CDR3 is TGTGCCAGCAGCAAAGTCCCACTAGACAGGGAGTATGGCTACACCTTC.

The chain is built from TRBV19 and TRBJ1-1, with 12 nucleotides matching TRBD1. The germline V gene has CDR1 LNHDA and CDR2 SQIVND (reference sequence). Trimming took 6 bases from V and 4 from J; bases not matched to a gene: 9. This CDR3 has 16 amino acids. CDR3 DNA sequence: TGTGCCAGTAGCCCTAGGGGACAGGGGGCTTTCACTGAAGCTTTCTTT. It codes for CASSPRGQGAFTEAFF.

This clone has a handful of counts. The chain joins TRBV5-1 to TRBJ2-1; D possibly corresponds to TRBD1 (6 bases). V gave up 0 bases and J gave up 7 bases, with 11 bases separating them. The CDR3 length is 14 residues. Germline V gene data show CDR1 as SGHRS and CDR2 as YFSETQ. CDR3 sequence: CASSLEGRGNEQFF. The CDR3 DNA is TGCGCCAGCAGCTTGGAAGGCAGGGGTAATGAGCAGTTCTTC. Variable domain in full (rest from reference TRBV5-1 and TRBJ2-1): KAGVTQTPRYLIKTRGQQVTLSCSPISGHRSVSWYQQTPGQGLQFLFEYFSETQRNKGNFPGRFSGRQFSNSRSEMNVSTLELGDSALYLCASSLEGRGNEQFFGPGTRLTVL.

This chain connects TRBV7-9 to TRBJ2-3, with 7 bases identical to TRBD2. Germline-derived CDR1 and CDR2 are SEHNR and FQNEAQ (reference sequence). The CDR3 has 15 amino acids. Trimming removed 4 bases from V and 2 bases from J; junction bases left unmatched: 6. CDR3 DNA: TGTGCCAGCAGCTCTGCTAGCGGCTCCACAGATACGCAGTATTTT. Translated, it gives CASSSASGSTDTQYF.

The gene calls are TRBV10-2 and TRBJ2-3, with 13 nucleotides matching TRBD2. This CDR3 has 15 residues. Trimming took 6 bases from V and 4 from J; bases not matched to a gene: 4. From germline, CDR1 is WSHSY and CDR2 SAAADI. CDR3 sequence: CASSAGLAGADTQYF. CDR3 nucleotide sequence: TGCGCCAGCAGCGCAGGACTAGCGGGAGCAGATACGCAGTATTTT.

V and J are TRBV9 and TRBJ1-4, with D perhaps matching TRBD1 (5 bases). Trimming shortened V by 1 base and J by 8 bases, and 15 bases separated the two germline ends. The CDR3 has 15 amino acids. Per the germline V gene, CDR1 is SGDLS and CDR2 is YYNGEE. The CDR3 DNA reads TGTGCCAGCAGCGTAACCGGGACCGGAGGGGAAAAACTGTTTTTT. This translates into CASSVTGTGGEKLFF.

This rearrangement joins TRBV27 to TRBJ2-2, with D perhaps matching TRBD2 (6 bases). V was clipped by 4 bases and J by 5 bases, with 20 bases between them. Germline V gene lookup returns CDR1 MNHEY and CDR2 SMNVEV (reference sequence). The CDR3 sequence is 17 residues long. In DNA form, the CDR3 reads TGTGCCAGCAGTTCCCGAATAGCGGCCACGACAACCGGGGAGCTGTTTTTT. This codes for CASSSRIAATTTGELFF.

This chain joins TRBV7-9 and TRBJ2-5; TRBD1 matches 10 bases. J lost 8 bases, V lost 5 bases, and 11 bases had no gene match. Germline CDR1 and CDR2: SEHNR and FQNEAQ (reference sequence). This CDR3 has 15 amino acids. DNA for the CDR3: TGTGCCAGCAGCCTTGGGACAGGGGTTGGGGATACCCAGTACTTC. It yields the protein CASSLGTGVGDTQYF.

This clone was detected only a few times. The chain is built from TRBV28 and TRBJ2-5; 11 bases line up with TRBD2. The CDR3 contains 13 residues. Germline V gives CDR1 MDHEN, CDR2 SYDVKM. With 5 bases clipped from V and 4 bases from J, the junction kept 0 bases outside the gene matches. CDR3 bases: TGTGCCAGCAGTCTAGCGGGAGGAGAGACCCAGTACTTC. Amino acids: CASSLAGGETQYF.

The gene calls are TRBV27 and TRBJ2-7; possibly TRBD1 for D (5 bases). Germline CDR1 and CDR2: MNHEY and SMNVEV (reference sequence). Trimming stripped 4 bases from V and 4 bases from J, with 11 bases between. This CDR3 contains 13 residues. The CDR3 DNA reads TGTGCCAGCAGTTCCCATCAGGGATACGAGCAGTACTTC. Its translation is CASSSHQGYEQYF.

The chain couples TRBV2 to TRBJ1-2; D is possibly TRBD1 (6 bases). The ends were cut back, 7 bases at V and 5 bases at J, with 20 bases in the middle. The CDR3 length is 15 residues. Germline CDR1 reads SNHLY; CDR2 reads FYNNEI. DNA for the CDR3: TGTGCCAGCACAGAGGAGACAGGTCTACTATATGGCTACACCTTC. Translation gives CASTEETGLLYGYTF.

The genes are TRBV4-3 and TRBJ2-7; possibly TRBD2 for D (5 bases). There are 14 residues in the CDR3. The V end was cut by 1 base, the J end by 3 bases, with 10 bases between. CDR1 is LGHNA, CDR2 YSLEER, per germline. The CDR3: CASSQGLTGYEQYF. The DNA for the CDR3 is TGCGCCAGCAGCCAAGGACTAACTGGCTACGAGCAGTACTTC.

The V call is TRBV11-2, the J call TRBJ2-2; D call uncertain. Trimming removed 2 bases from V and 8 bases from J, with 3 bases in between. The germline V gene has CDR1 SGHAT and CDR2 FQNNGV. CDR3 length: 11 amino acids. The CDR3 protein is CASSLSGELFF. The CDR3 DNA sequence: TGTGCCAGCAGCTTATCAGGGGAGCTGTTTTTT.